This entry lists 16 T cell receptor beta chains sequenced from one sample in a study of T cell changes during pregnancy in multiple sclerosis. Only in-frame clones appear in the TCRdb table, and some are missing; sequencing was by immunoSEQ multiplex PCR. The data hold tens of thousands of clones, with just over 90% observed a single time. The specimen comprised peripheral blood, sampled in the second trimester of pregnancy. The receptor set was obtained from a female donor with multiple sclerosis, enrolled in a pregnancy study.

The chain is built from TRBV7-8 and TRBJ2-1; the match to TRBD2 covers 9 bases. CDR1 and CDR2 (germline): SGHVS, FQNEAQ. The CDR3 loop spans 17 amino acids. Losses at the gene ends were 4 bases for V and 5 bases for J; bases not matched to a gene: 12. This CDR3 reads CASSYISVAGGNNEQFF. Written as DNA, the CDR3 is TGTGCCAGCAGCTATATTAGCGTTGCGGGAGGGAACAATGAGCAGTTCTTC.

J is TRBJ1-2 and V is TRBV7-9; 8 bases map to TRBD1. Germline CDR1 SEHNR, CDR2 FQNEAQ (reference sequence). Trimming removed 1 base from V and 0 bases from J; junction bases left unmatched: 4. The CDR3 covers 16 residues. This CDR3 is CASSLGTGQANYGYTF. The CDR3 DNA is TGTGCCAGCAGCTTAGGGACAGGGCAAGCTAACTATGGCTACACCTTC. Based on the CDR3 plus reference TRBV7-9 and TRBJ1-2, the full variable domain is DTGVSQNPRHKITKRGQNVTFRCDPISEHNRLYWYRQTLGQGPEFLTYFQNEAQLEKSRLLSDRFSAERPKGSFSTLEIQRTEQGDSAMYLCASSLGTGQANYGYTFGSGTRLTVV.

The chain is built from TRBV9 and TRBJ2-1; 10 nucleotides line up with TRBD1. CDR1 and CDR2 (germline): SGDLS, YYNGEE. J was trimmed by 1 base and V by 3 bases; bases with no gene match: 4. This CDR3 spans 16 amino acids. CDR3: CASSARQGASYNEQFF. In DNA form, the CDR3 reads TGTGCCAGCAGCGCACGACAGGGGGCATCCTACAATGAGCAGTTCTTC.

The chain combines TRBV14 with TRBJ1-2, with 7 bases fitting TRBD1. V gave up 4 bases and J gave up 4 bases; unmatched junction bases: 12. The CDR3 is 16 amino acids. Per the germline V gene, CDR1 is SGHDN and CDR2 is FVKESK. The CDR3 protein is CASSLAGQEKTYGYTF. The CDR3 coding sequence is TGTGCCAGCAGCCTGGCCGGACAGGAGAAAACCTATGGCTACACCTTC.

The rearrangement links TRBV28 to TRBJ1-2; D may be TRBD1 (6 bases). Germline CDR1 and CDR2: MDHEN and SYDVKM. V was shortened by 4 bases and J by 4 bases, with 22 bases between the two germline ends. The CDR3 contains 17 residues. The CDR3 DNA sequence: TGTGCCAGCAGTTCGGCGGGGGGGCGCCTCTTTGTCTATGGCTACACCTTC. It encodes CASSSAGGRLFVYGYTF.

The CDR3 DNA follows: TGTGCCAGCAGCGTAGTAGAAGGGACAGAGCAGTTCTTC. Amino acids: CASSVVEGTEQFF. The rearrangement links TRBV9 to TRBJ2-1, with D possibly being TRBD1 (6 bases). Germline lookup yields CDR1 SGDLS and CDR2 YYNGEE. V dropped 0 bases and J dropped 10 bases, with 11 bases sitting between them. The CDR3 is 13 residues long.

The chain recombines TRBV11-2 with TRBJ1-1; maybe TRBD1 (5 bases). CDR1 SGHAT and CDR2 FQNNGV come from the germline V gene. CDR3 length equals 15 residues. V was pared by 2 bases and J by 1 base, with 11 bases between. The CDR3 protein is CASSLNGGENTEAFF. The CDR3 nucleotides are TGTGCCAGCAGCTTAAACGGGGGGGAGAACACTGAAGCTTTCTTT.

The V and J genes are TRBV28 and TRBJ1-1; D remains unclear. CDR1 and CDR2 from the germline V gene are MDHEN and SYDVKM. V was trimmed by 3 bases and J by 4 bases, leaving 12 bases between them. This CDR3 is built from 14 residues. The CDR3 nucleotides read TGTGCCAGCAGTTTTTGGCGGTTCAGCACTGAAGCTTTCTTT. Its protein is CASSFWRFSTEAFF. The whole variable domain, remainder taken from reference TRBV28 and TRBJ1-1, is DVKVTQSSRYLVKRTGEKVFLECVQDMDHENMFWYRQDPGLGLRLIYFSYDVKMKEKGDIPEGYSVSREKKERFSLILESASTNQTSMYLCASSFWRFSTEAFFGQGTRLTVV.

The chain employs TRBV7-9 and TRBJ2-7, with TRBD1 as a possible D gene (6 bases). The CDR3 sequence is 13 residues long. Germline assignment: CDR1 SEHNR and CDR2 FQNEAQ (reference sequence). The V end was cut by 1 base, the J end by 3 bases, with 7 bases between. CDR3 bases: TGTGCCAGCAGCTTAGGGGACATCTACGAGCAGTACTTC. It is translated as CASSLGDIYEQYF.

The J gene is TRBJ1-2, the V gene TRBV19; 8 nucleotides align to TRBD1. This CDR3 comprises 13 residues. Germline values: CDR1 LNHDA, CDR2 SQIVND (reference sequence). J was trimmed by 7 bases and V by 0 bases; bases with no gene match: 1. The CDR3 sequence is CASSIDRGLGYTF. The DNA of the CDR3 is TGTGCCAGTAGTATAGACAGGGGGCTTGGCTACACCTTC.

This chain uses TRBV29-1 with TRBJ2-4, with 7 nucleotides matching TRBD2. The CDR3 is 13 residues long. From germline, CDR1 is SQVTM and CDR2 ANQGSEA. Unmatched junction bases numbered 8, after V lost 7 bases and J lost 5 bases. Written as DNA, the CDR3 is TGCAGCGCATCTCTCGCGGGGGAAAACATTCAGTACTTC. Its translation is CSASLAGENIQYF.

This rearrangement joins TRBV7-9 to TRBJ2-1; 13 bases map to TRBD2. This CDR3 has 15 residues. V lost 5 bases and J lost 5; bases outside the gene matches: 3. Germline-derived CDR1 and CDR2 are SEHNR and FQNEAQ (reference sequence). CDR3 DNA sequence: TGTGCCAGCAGCCGACTAGCGGGAGGCCACAATGAGCAGTTCTTC. Amino acids: CASSRLAGGHNEQFF.

The chain employs TRBV27 and TRBJ1-4; D gene unclear. V lost 3 bases and J 3 bases, leaving 8 bases between the germline ends. This CDR3 contains 14 residues. Germline V lookup: CDR1 MNHEY, CDR2 SMNVEV (reference sequence). CDR3 nucleotides: TGTGCCAGCAGTTTCCTCGGGTCTAATGAAAAACTGTTTTTT. Protein sequence: CASSFLGSNEKLFF.

There are a few counts of this clone. The chain links TRBV18 to TRBJ1-1; possibly TRBD1 for D (6 bases). CDR1 and CDR2 (germline): KGHSH, LQKENI. The V and J ends lost 2 bases and 5 bases respectively, with 15 bases between them. This CDR3 has 15 residues. CDR3 loop: CASSPGKTGGTEAFF. Written as DNA, the CDR3 is TGTGCCAGCTCACCAGGAAAGACAGGTGGAACTGAAGCTTTCTTT.

The chain has TRBV27 and TRBJ2-1; no clear D gene. The CDR3 has 13 residues. V was shortened by 3 bases and J by 2 bases, with 5 bases between the two germline ends. Germline V lookup: CDR1 MNHEY, CDR2 SMNVEV (reference sequence). CDR3 bases: TGTGCCAGCAGTTTGAGTCCCTACAATGAGCAGTTCTTC. Encoded protein: CASSLSPYNEQFF.

This CDR3 is CASSLTGSSYEQYF. The CDR3 bases are TGTGCCAGCAGTTTAACGGGAAGCTCCTACGAGCAGTACTTC. The rearrangement links TRBV28 to TRBJ2-7; tentatively, D is TRBD2 (5 bases). The CDR3 has 14 residues. Per the germline V gene, CDR1 is MDHEN and CDR2 is SYDVKM. Between the trimmed V and J ends, which lost 2 bases and 0 bases, there was a span of 8 bases.